These T cell receptor beta chains were read from a single sample in a study of T cells after yellow fever vaccination. TCRdb called the 5' RACE reads again in MiXCR, with one record for every CDR3 protein. The sample carries roughly 170,000 distinct CDR3 sequences, approximately 9.9% recorded once. This specimen consisted of CD8+ T cells sorted from PBMCs, obtained 45 days after the yellow fever booster vaccination. These receptors came from a man aged 18 to 30 who received the YFV17D yellow fever vaccine. The CDR3 runs from the conserved cysteine through the conserved F or W. D genes are given only for firm matches. Clone size, where shown, is once, few, many, or a class for clones that have expanded.

D gene: TRBD1; clone size: .; V gene: TRBV13; J gene: TRBJ2-1; CDR3 length: 14; CDR3 DNA: TGTGCCAGTGCCCGGACAGGGGAGGGGAATGAGCAGTTCTTC; CDR3 protein: CASARTGEGNEQFF
D gene: .; clone size: few; V gene: TRBV4-1; J gene: TRBJ1-2; CDR3 length: 15; CDR3 DNA: TGCGCCAGCAGCCACCGTCGGACGGGGGAATATGGCTACACCTTC; CDR3 protein: CASSHRRTGEYGYTF
D gene: TRBD1; clone size: .; V gene: TRBV5-4; J gene: TRBJ2-7; CDR3 length: 15; CDR3 DNA: TGTGCCAGCAGCGGCCCGGGACAGGAGCTTTTCGGGCAGTACTTC; CDR3 protein: CASSGPGQELFGQYF
D gene: TRBD2; clone size: many; V gene: TRBV7-2; J gene: TRBJ2-2; CDR3 length: 18; CDR3 DNA: TGTGCCAGCAGCTACCCGGCGGGGGGCGGCCCGAACACCGGGGAGCTGTTTTTT; CDR3 protein: CASSYPAGGGPNTGELFF
D gene: .; clone size: .; V gene: TRBV12-3/TRBV12-4; J gene: TRBJ2-5; CDR3 length: 12; CDR3 DNA: TGTGCCAGCAGCGTAGGCCAAGAGACCCAGTACTTC; CDR3 protein: CASSVGQETQYF
D gene: .; clone size: few; V gene: TRBV11-2; J gene: TRBJ2-5; CDR3 length: 15; CDR3 DNA: TGTGCCAGCAGCTCCCTGACAGATCCAAAAGAGACCCAGTACTTC; CDR3 protein: CASSSLTDPKETQYF
D gene: .; clone size: few; V gene: TRBV7-9; J gene: TRBJ1-6; CDR3 length: 15; CDR3 DNA: TGTGCCAGCAGCTTTTCGGGGGTAGGGAATTCACCCCTCCACTTT; CDR3 protein: CASSFSGVGNSPLHF
D gene: TRBD1; clone size: .; V gene: TRBV6-2/TRBV6-3; J gene: TRBJ2-4; CDR3 length: 18; CDR3 DNA: TGTGCCAGCAGTTTCCGGACAGGGGATATTTTAGCCAAAAACATTCAGTACTTC; CDR3 protein: CASSFRTGDILAKNIQYF
D gene: .; clone size: few; V gene: TRBV30; J gene: TRBJ1-6; CDR3 length: 13; CDR3 DNA: TGTGCCTGGAAGAGGACCCCGGTCCGGCCCCTCCACTTT; CDR3 protein: CAWKRTPVRPLHF
D gene: TRBD1; clone size: .; V gene: TRBV6-2/TRBV6-3; J gene: TRBJ1-1; CDR3 length: 18; CDR3 DNA: TGTGCCAGCAGTTATTCTACAGGGGGAGAACATATGAACACTGAAGCTTTCTTT; CDR3 protein: CASSYSTGGEHMNTEAFF
D gene: .; clone size: .; V gene: TRBV12-3/TRBV12-4; J gene: TRBJ2-2; CDR3 length: 11; CDR3 DNA: TGTGCCAGCAGTTTCCCCGGGGAGCTGTTTTTT; CDR3 protein: CASSFPGELFF
D gene: .; clone size: many; V gene: TRBV6-5; J gene: TRBJ2-3; CDR3 length: 13; CDR3 DNA: TGTGCCAGCAGCCCGACCCCCACAGATACGCAGTATTTT; CDR3 protein: CASSPTPTDTQYF